Below are 22 T cell receptor beta chains sequenced from a single sample in a study of cytomegalovirus exposure and HLA in healthy donors. Both 60 Vbeta primers and 13 Jbeta primers went into the PCR. Repertoires were generated with immunoSEQ multiplex PCR, while TCRdb's copy carries only in-frame clones and drops some. The table has 75,000 to 100,000 clones, 65% to 85% seen once; the top ten hold under 3%. Sequences were obtained from PBMCs. These receptor sequences come from a female donor in good health and CMV-seropositive.

The chain carries TRBV14 and TRBJ2-4; maybe TRBD1 (7 bases). This CDR3 has 16 residues. V was trimmed by 0 bases and J by 7 bases, leaving 16 bases between them. Per the germline V gene, CDR1 is SGHDN and CDR2 is FVKESK. The CDR3 spells CASSQEARAGGNIQYF. DNA of the CDR3: TGTGCCAGCAGCCAAGAAGCTCGGGCAGGGGGGAACATTCAGTACTTC.

This CDR3 reads CASSNEQGAEAFF. In DNA, the CDR3 is TGTGCCAGCAGTAACGAACAGGGGGCTGAAGCTTTCTTT. The genes are TRBV6-4 and TRBJ1-1; 8 bases align to TRBD1. Germline V lookup: CDR1 MRHNA, CDR2 SNTAGT. The CDR3 length is 13 residues. After removal of 5 bases from V and 6 bases from J, the junction contained 5 bases not matched to a gene.

The rearrangement joins TRBV2 to TRBJ2-1; 10 bases are shared with TRBD2. Germline loops: CDR1 SNHLY, CDR2 FYNNEI. Germline trimming cut 7 bases from V and 10 bases from J; bases unmatched to any gene: 13. The CDR3 runs 15 residues. CDR3 in DNA: TGTGCCAGCACCGAACTTTTATTGACTAGCGGGGAGCAGTTCTTC. It encodes CASTELLLTSGEQFF.

This clone has a count of ten or more. The chain links TRBV14 to TRBJ1-2, with D possibly matching TRBD1 (5 bases). CDR1 and CDR2 (germline): SGHDN, FVKESK. The V gene lost 4 bases and the J gene lost 5 bases, with 17 bases spanning the gap. This CDR3 is 15 amino acids long. The CDR3 coding sequence is TGTGCCAGCAGCCGCTCTACCGGGGGGAGATATGGCTACACCTTC. This codes for CASSRSTGGRYGYTF.

The chain combines TRBV4-3 with TRBJ2-1; D possibly corresponds to TRBD1 (6 bases). Trimming cost V 2 bases and J 7 bases, with 18 bases left between them. CDR1 LGHNA and CDR2 YSLEER come from the germline V gene. This CDR3 is built from 16 residues. As DNA, the CDR3 is TGCGCCAGCAGCCAAATGTTGGGCGGGCAGGGGAATGAGCAGTTCTTC. Protein: CASSQMLGGQGNEQFF.

This sequence joins TRBV15 and TRBJ2-1; tentative D call: TRBD2 (6 bases). The CDR3 has 15 residues. Germline V gene data show CDR1 as LNHNV and CDR2 as YYDKDF (reference sequence). The V end lost 3 bases, the J end lost 1 base, and 10 bases lay between the germline ends. The CDR3 region has the DNA TGTGCCACCAGCAGGGATGGGGGGTCCTACAATGAGCAGTTCTTC. Amino acids: CATSRDGGSYNEQFF.

The rearrangement joins TRBV29-1 to TRBJ2-4; D is unresolved. Trimming shortened V by 3 bases and J by 7 bases, and 19 bases separated the two germline ends. This CDR3 has 15 residues. CDR1 is SQVTM and CDR2 is ANQGSEA in the germline V gene. In DNA form, the CDR3 reads TGCAGCGTTGACATCATGAGAGGCCCTGGGAACATTCAGTACTTC. Protein: CSVDIMRGPGNIQYF.

This chain joins TRBV28 and TRBJ1-5; TRBD1 matches at 7 bases. The CDR3 loop spans 19 amino acids. The V gene end was trimmed by 4 bases and the J gene end by 0 bases; junction bases not matched to a gene: 15. Per germline, CDR1 MDHEN and CDR2 SYDVKM. CDR3 in DNA: TGTGCCAGCAGTTCCTTACCCCAAACCAGGGGGAATAGCAATCAGCCCCAGCATTTT. Translating it yields CASSSLPQTRGNSNQPQHF.

The sample holds one count of this clone. J is TRBJ1-1 and V is TRBV10-2; 7 nucleotides align to TRBD1. The germline V gene has CDR1 WSHSY and CDR2 SAAADI. V gave up 6 bases and J gave up 4 bases; unmatched junction bases: 5. This CDR3 is built from 13 residues. The CDR3 sequence is CASRTGSSTEAFF. For the CDR3, the DNA is TGCGCCAGCAGGACAGGGTCATCCACTGAAGCTTTCTTT.

This chain links TRBV5-6 with TRBJ2-1; the D gene is possibly TRBD2 (5 bases). From germline, CDR1 is SGHDT and CDR2 YYEEEE. The V and J ends lost 0 bases and 0 bases respectively, with 10 bases between them. This CDR3 has 16 residues. The CDR3 nucleotides read TGTGCCAGCAGCTTGGCACTAGATAGCTCCTACAATGAGCAGTTCTTC. This sequence encodes CASSLALDSSYNEQFF.

This clone was picked up one time. The chain recombines TRBV6-6 with TRBJ1-5; 7 nucleotides line up with TRBD1. Trimming cost V 5 bases and J 6 bases; bases outside gene matches: 10. CDR3 size: 15 residues. CDR1 is MNHNY and CDR2 is SVGAGI in the germline V gene (reference sequence). For the CDR3, the DNA is TGTGCCAGCAGTGATACTACAGGGGCTGTTCAGCCCCAGCATTTT. Translating it yields CASSDTTGAVQPQHF.

V is TRBV7-2 and J is TRBJ1-5, with D possibly matching TRBD1 (5 bases). From germline, CDR1 is SGHTA and CDR2 FQGNSA. The ends were cut back, 2 bases at V and 0 bases at J, with 8 bases in the middle. This CDR3 has 15 residues. The CDR3 DNA sequence: TGTGCCAGCAGCTTAAGGGGTCATAGCAATCAGCCCCAGCATTTT. It yields the protein CASSLRGHSNQPQHF. The variable domain in full, with the rest retrieved from reference TRBV7-2 and TRBJ1-5, is GAGVSQSPSNKVTEKGKDVELRCDPISGHTALYWYRQSLGQGLEFLIYFQGNSAPDKSGLPSDRFSAERTGGSVSTLTIQRTQQEDSAVYLCASSLRGHSNQPQHFGDGTRLSIL.

Comments on this clone: Different DNA sequences within this sample yield the same CDR3. The chain carries TRBV9 and TRBJ2-5; D unresolved. V was shortened by 2 bases and J by 5 bases, with 10 bases between the two germline ends. CDR3 length equals 13 residues. CDR1 and CDR2 from the germline V gene are SGDLS and YYNGEE. CDR3 sequence (DNA): TGTGCCAGCAGCGTCGCTCCGGAGGAGACCCAGTACTTC. This codes for CASSVAPEETQYF.

The genes are TRBV6-5 and TRBJ1-1, with a weak D call TRBD1 (6 bases). The CDR3 is made up of 15 amino acids. Trimming removed 5 bases at V and 3 bases at J, with 16 bases between. Germline lookup yields CDR1 MNHEY and CDR2 SVGAGI. The DNA for the CDR3 is TGTGCCAGCAGTCGCCTTCAGGGGTACCACACTGAAGCTTTCTTT. This encodes CASSRLQGYHTEAFF.

This clone appeared a single time. This CDR3 reads CAIGRLAGGNTGELFF. As DNA, the CDR3 is TGTGCCATAGGACGTCTAGCGGGAGGGAACACCGGGGAGCTGTTTTTT. The chain uses TRBV10-3 and TRBJ2-2; the match to TRBD2 covers 11 bases. The germline V gene has CDR1 ENHRY and CDR2 SYGVKD. The ends lost 9 bases at V and 1 base at J; junction bases unmatched: 7. The CDR3 consists of 16 residues.

The J gene is TRBJ1-2, the V gene TRBV6-5, with D maybe TRBD1 (6 bases). The germline CDR1 and CDR2 sequences are MNHEY and SVGAGI. Trimming removed 6 bases from V and 4 bases from J, with 15 bases in between. This CDR3 comprises 14 residues. For the CDR3, the DNA is TGTGCCAGCAGCCCCACGACAGGCCCCTATGGCTACACCTTC. It encodes CASSPTTGPYGYTF.

The chain carries TRBV4-1 and TRBJ2-7, with TRBD2 identical over 10 bases. In germline, CDR1 is MGHRA, CDR2 YSYEKL. The junction had 7 bases not matched to a gene; V was cut back by 2 bases and J by 6 bases. The CDR3 contains 15 residues. The CDR3: CASSQTLAGVGEQYF. The DNA of the CDR3 is TGCGCCAGCAGCCAAACGCTAGCGGGAGTAGGCGAGCAGTACTTC.

This chain joins TRBV7-2 and TRBJ2-1, with 7 bases identical to TRBD1. The trim removed 1 base at V and 3 bases at J, leaving 3 bases unmatched. This CDR3 contains 15 residues. Looked up from germline, CDR1 is SGHTA and CDR2 is FQGNSA. CDR3 DNA: TGTGCCAGCAGCTTAGACTCAGGGGGCTACAATGAGCAGTTCTTC. It is translated as CASSLDSGGYNEQFF.

The chain recombines TRBV29-1 with TRBJ2-1; TRBD2 matches 7 bases. V dropped 7 bases and J dropped 7; count of bases not matched to a gene: 13. Germline V gene lookup returns CDR1 SQVTM and CDR2 ANQGSEA. The CDR3 runs to 14 residues. CDR3 sequence reads: CSACIRDYMNEQFF. The CDR3 bases are TGCAGCGCCTGCATCCGGGACTATATGAATGAGCAGTTCTTC.

This clone was picked up one time. In DNA, the CDR3 is TGCGCCAGCAGCCAAGACAGGGGGCAAGAGACCCAGTACTTC. Amino acids: CASSQDRGQETQYF. V usage is TRBV4-1 and J usage is TRBJ2-5; 7 positions agree with TRBD1. The V gene end was trimmed by 0 bases and the J gene end by 2 bases; junction bases not matched to a gene: 0. CDR1 and CDR2 from the germline V gene are MGHRA and YSYEKL. The CDR3 covers 14 residues.

The rearrangement joins TRBV5-1 to TRBJ2-7; possibly TRBD1 for D (6 bases). Trimming cost V 4 bases and J 3 bases, with 14 bases left between them. Germline V gene sequence: CDR1 SGHRS, CDR2 YFSETQ. This CDR3 comprises 14 residues. The DNA of the CDR3 is TGCGCCAGCAGCGTCCACAGGGATAGCTACGAGCAGTACTTC. Protein: CASSVHRDSYEQYF.

In this sample, this clone turned up a few times. The genes are TRBV29-1 and TRBJ2-2; D possibly corresponds to TRBD2 (5 bases). There are 12 residues in the CDR3. V was cut by 5 bases and J by 6 bases, with 10 bases left in between. Per germline, CDR1 SQVTM and CDR2 ANQGSEA. CDR3 in amino acids: CSVRGEAGELFF. The CDR3 DNA follows: TGCAGCGTTCGGGGTGAGGCCGGGGAGCTGTTTTTT.